The next 27 T cell receptor beta chains were all read from a single sample in a study of CXCR3-negative and CXCR3-positive naive CD8 T cells. All TRB cDNA libraries came from 5' RACE performed with UMI labels. TCRdb reprocessed the 5' RACE reads, keeping one entry per CDR3 protein, no DNA. The clone table shows tens of thousands of distinct CDR3 sequences, with the ten largest holding about 1.4%. What was sequenced was naive CXCR3- CD8+ T cells from blood. The subset was: CD45RO-CCR7+CD27+CD95- naive CD8+ T cells lacking CXCR3 (TNR3-). Source of these receptors: a human donor in good health. Some clones in this sample may be carry-over from other donors' samples.

The rearrangement links TRBV12-3 or TRBV12-4 to TRBJ2-1; TCRdb's D call, TRBD1, is unchecked because there is no DNA. CDR3 length: 16 residues. The CDR3 loop reads CASSSRTGISYNEQFF.

The rearrangement uses TRBV7-9 and TRBJ1-4; absent DNA, TCRdb's TRBD1 call cannot be checked. The CDR3 runs 15 residues. CDR1 SEHNR and CDR2 FQNEAQ come from the germline V gene (reference sequence). This CDR3 reads CASSLAREPNEKLFF.

V and J are TRBV29-1 and TRBJ2-7; TCRdb selects TRBD1, and the lack of DNA leaves this call unchecked. This CDR3 comprises 15 residues. Looked up from germline, CDR1 is SQVTM and CDR2 is ANQGSEA. Here the CDR3 reads CSVVGPRTPLYEQYF.

The chain couples TRBV20-1 to TRBJ2-7; TCRdb picks TRBD1, but there is no DNA to check that call. Germline V lookup: CDR1 DFQATT, CDR2 SNEGSKA (reference sequence). This CDR3 has 11 amino acids. This CDR3 reads CSARPGHEQYF.

V and J are TRBV7-2 and TRBJ2-2; without DNA, the TCRdb call of TRBD2 cannot be checked. The CDR3 runs to 13 residues. Per the germline V gene, CDR1 is SGHTA and CDR2 is FQGNSA. CDR3 in amino acids: CASSFGEGGELFF.

This chain connects TRBV5-6 to TRBJ2-7; TCRdb designates TRBD2, a call that cannot be tested without DNA. CDR1 and CDR2 from the germline V gene are SGHDT and YYEEEE. This CDR3 contains 14 residues. CDR3 amino acids: CASSLSAGTYEQYF.

V gene TRBV12-3 or TRBV12-4 combines with J gene TRBJ2-3; absent DNA, TCRdb's TRBD2 call cannot be checked. The CDR3 is 14 residues long. The CDR3 sequence is CASSSSGIGSTQYF.

The V gene is TRBV5-1, the J gene TRBJ2-7. Germline-derived CDR1 and CDR2 are SGHRS and YFSETQ. This CDR3 comprises 20 residues. CDR3 amino acids: CASSFSTIATTGLLSYEQYF.

The V call is TRBV13, the J call TRBJ1-1; TCRdb picks TRBD1, but there is no DNA to check that call. Germline CDR1 is PRHDT and CDR2 is FYEKMQ (reference sequence). CDR3 size: 14 residues. The CDR3 spells CASSPPTGNTEAFF.

The gene calls are TRBV5-6 and TRBJ2-5; TCRdb reports TRBD1, a call that lacks DNA to check it against. The CDR3 runs 15 residues. Germline assignment: CDR1 SGHDT and CDR2 YYEEEE. CDR3 region: CASSDRVKERVAQYF.

The chain is built from TRBV5-1 and TRBJ2-1; TCRdb's D call of TRBD1 is untestable without DNA. CDR1 is SGHRS, CDR2 YFSETQ, per germline. This CDR3 region has 13 residues. The CDR3 region is CATKPPGRNEQFF. Full variable domain (missing parts from reference TRBV5-1 and TRBJ2-1): KAGVTQTPRYLIKTRGQQVTLSCSPISGHRSVSWYQQTPGQGLQFLFEYFSETQRNKGNFPGRFSGRQFSNSRSEMNVSTLELGDSALYLCATKPPGRNEQFFGPGTRLTVL.

V and J are TRBV7-2 and TRBJ1-1. The CDR3 is 11 residues long. CDR1 is SGHTA and CDR2 is FQGNSA in the germline V gene. This chain's CDR3 is CASSGGGEAFF.

V usage is TRBV29-1 and J usage is TRBJ1-1; TCRdb proposes TRBD1, but this gene call is untestable without DNA. This CDR3 spans 14 amino acids. CDR1 and CDR2 from the germline V gene are SQVTM and ANQGSEA. The CDR3 loop is CSVVGGAFSTEAFF.

This sequence joins TRBV20-1 and TRBJ2-1; the TCRdb call, TRBD1, lacks DNA for checking. Germline V CDR1 and CDR2: DFQATT, SNEGSKA (reference sequence). The CDR3 totals 14 residues. CDR3 sequence reads: CSARDQGRGNEQFF.

The chain joins TRBV10-3 to TRBJ2-6. The CDR3 length is 14 residues. Germline V gene sequence: CDR1 ENHRY, CDR2 SYGVKD. CDR3 in amino acids: CAISRSSGANVLTF.

The chain carries TRBV6-2 or TRBV6-3 and TRBJ1-2. The germline V gene encodes CDR1 MNHEY and CDR2 SVGEGT. This CDR3 spans 14 amino acids. The CDR3 protein is CASSPLQLDYGYTF.

The CDR3 region is CASTTLASGTDTQYF. V usage is TRBV5-4 and J usage is TRBJ2-3; the TRBD2 assignment by TCRdb is unverifiable without DNA. The CDR3 has 15 residues. The germline CDR1 and CDR2 sequences are SGHNT and YYREEE (reference sequence). The full variable domain, rest sourced from reference TRBV5-4 and TRBJ2-3, is ETGVTQSPTHLIKTRGQQVTLRCSSQSGHNTVSWYQQALGQGPQFIFQYYREEENGRGNFPPRFSGLQFPNYSSELNVNALELDDSALYLCASTTLASGTDTQYFGPGTRLTVL.

This sequence joins TRBV28 and TRBJ2-1. The V gene's germline CDR1 is MDHEN and CDR2 SYDVKM. The CDR3 is made up of 17 amino acids. The CDR3 region is CASSPRLAGRSYNEQFF.

The V call is TRBV29-1, the J call TRBJ2-7; the D call from TCRdb, TRBD1, cannot be confirmed without DNA. Germline assignment: CDR1 SQVTM and CDR2 ANQGSEA. The CDR3 consists of 15 residues. This CDR3 is CSVELVTGGSYEQYF.

The chain combines TRBV18 with TRBJ2-4; there is no DNA to check the TCRdb D call of TRBD1. This CDR3 has 17 residues. Germline CDR1 reads KGHSH; CDR2 reads LQKENI. CDR3: CASSPVRGSGTKNIQYF.

The chain recombines TRBV29-1 with TRBJ2-7; TCRdb's D call, TRBD1, is unchecked because there is no DNA. Germline V gene lookup returns CDR1 SQVTM and CDR2 ANQGSEA. This CDR3 spans 13 amino acids. This CDR3 is CSVQGAPRDEQYF.

The chain joins TRBV7-2 to TRBJ2-7. Germline loops: CDR1 SGHTA, CDR2 FQGNSA. The CDR3 spans 13 residues. The CDR3 sequence is CASSPEVAYEQYF.

The CDR3 spells CASSLVSGVYNEQFF. The gene calls are TRBV7-9 and TRBJ2-1; TCRdb's assignment of TRBD1 cannot be checked, as there is no DNA. Germline assignment: CDR1 SEHNR and CDR2 FQNEAQ (reference sequence). This CDR3 has 15 residues. Supplemented by reference TRBV7-9 and TRBJ2-1, the full variable domain reads DTGVSQNPRHKITKRGQNVTFRCDPISEHNRLYWYRQTLGQGPEFLTYFQNEAQLEKSRLLSDRFSAERPKGSFSTLEIQRTEQGDSAMYLCASSLVSGVYNEQFFGPGTRLTVL.

V is TRBV6-6 and J is TRBJ2-3; the D call of TRBD2 rests on TCRdb alone, since no DNA is present to check it. This CDR3 comprises 14 residues. Germline lookup yields CDR1 MNHNY and CDR2 SVGAGI (reference sequence). The chain's CDR3 is CASIMAGSLDTQYF.

V usage is TRBV5-1 and J usage is TRBJ2-7; TCRdb gives TRBD1 as the D gene, but with no DNA this cannot be confirmed. CDR1 SGHRS and CDR2 YFSETQ come from the germline V gene. The CDR3 has 13 residues. The CDR3 loop is CASSLTGTYEQYF.

The rearrangement joins TRBV5-1 to TRBJ2-7. CDR1 is SGHRS and CDR2 is YFSETQ in the germline V gene. The CDR3 has 14 amino acids. Here the CDR3 reads CASSLVARYYEQYF.

The chain combines TRBV27 with TRBJ2-3. CDR1 MNHEY and CDR2 SMNVEV come from the germline V gene (reference sequence). The CDR3 covers 14 residues. Here the CDR3 reads CASMSLFFTDTQYF.